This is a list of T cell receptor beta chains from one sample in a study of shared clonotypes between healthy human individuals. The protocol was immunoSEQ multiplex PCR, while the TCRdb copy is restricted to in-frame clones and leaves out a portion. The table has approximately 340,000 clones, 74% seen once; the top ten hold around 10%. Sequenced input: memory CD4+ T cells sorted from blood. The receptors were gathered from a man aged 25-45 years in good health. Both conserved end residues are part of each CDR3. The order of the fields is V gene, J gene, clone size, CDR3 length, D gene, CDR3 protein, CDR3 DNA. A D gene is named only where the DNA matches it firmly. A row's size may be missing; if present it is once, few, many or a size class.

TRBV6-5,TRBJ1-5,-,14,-,CASRGQSNNQPQHF,TGTGCCAGCAGGGGCCAAAGTAATAATCAGCCCCAGCATTTT
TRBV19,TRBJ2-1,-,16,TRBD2,CASSILTSGGGNEQFF,TGTGCCAGTAGTATCCTCACTAGCGGGGGCGGGAATGAGCAGTTCTTC
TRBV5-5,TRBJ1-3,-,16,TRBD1,CASSLGGQAPGNTIYF,TGTGCCAGCAGCTTGGGGGGACAGGCCCCTGGAAACACCATATATTTT
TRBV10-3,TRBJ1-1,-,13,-,CAISESWGTEAFF,TGTGCCATCAGTGAGTCTTGGGGAACTGAAGCTTTCTTT
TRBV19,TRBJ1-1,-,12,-,CASSIQGTEAFF,TGTGCCAGTAGTATTCAGGGTACTGAAGCTTTCTTT
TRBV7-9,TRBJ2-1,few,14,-,CASSLEGISNEQFF,TGTGCCAGCAGCTTAGAGGGAATTTCGAATGAGCAGTTCTTC
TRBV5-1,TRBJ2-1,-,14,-,CASSLSGYDNEQFF,TGCGCCAGCAGCTTGTCAGGGTACGACAATGAGCAGTTCTTC
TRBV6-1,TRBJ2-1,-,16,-,CASSEAGRVPNNEQFF,TGTGCCAGCAGTGAAGCAGGCAGGGTGCCTAACAATGAGCAGTTCTTC
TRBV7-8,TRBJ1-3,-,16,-,CASSLGVRDSGNTIYF,TGTGCCAGCAGCTTAGGAGTACGGGACTCTGGAAACACCATATATTTT
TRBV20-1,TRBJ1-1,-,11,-,CSASSLPEAFF,TGCAGTGCTAGTTCTCTCCCTGAAGCTTTCTTT
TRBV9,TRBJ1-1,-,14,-,CASSVGLAYTEAFF,TGTGCCAGCAGCGTAGGGTTGGCTTACACTGAAGCTTTCTTT
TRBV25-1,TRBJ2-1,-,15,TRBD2,CASSPGTRGHGEQFF,TGTGCCAGCAGCCCAGGGACTAGAGGTCACGGTGAGCAGTTCTTC
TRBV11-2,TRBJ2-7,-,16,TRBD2,CASSLGMVAGAYEQYF,TGTGCCAGCAGCTTAGGGATGGTAGCGGGAGCTTACGAGCAGTACTTC
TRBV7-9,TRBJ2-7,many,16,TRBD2,CASSSTGLAGNYEQYF,TGTGCCAGCAGCTCTACAGGACTAGCGGGAAACTACGAGCAGTACTTC